This T cell receptor (beta chain) stems from a study of cytomegalovirus exposure and HLA in healthy donors. Of note for this clone: What it recognizes is unknown.

Study-level results: As immune exposure information, only CMV serostatus was available. Most subjects' HLA-A and HLA-B alleles were reportedly predicted from TCR beta sequences. In a later analysis, TCR beta V- and J-gene trimming showed a link to a missense DCLRE1C variant.

A multiplex PCR was run with 60 Vbeta primers and 13 Jbeta primers. Clones were sequenced by immunoSEQ multiplex PCR, and TCRdb holds only the in-frame ones, with some missing. The repertoire holds 95,000 to 150,000 clones, with less than 85% as singletons. The CDR3 has 14 amino acids. Between the trimmed V and J ends, which lost 2 bases and 4 bases, there was a span of 10 bases. Germline CDR1 SGHTS, CDR2 YDEGEE. What was sequenced was PBMCs. The chain combines TRBV5-8 with TRBJ2-1, with D maybe TRBD1 (5 bases). This receptor was identified in a woman aged 40 to 49 in good health and CMV-seronegative. CDR3 loop: CASSFGREYNEQFF. CDR3 sequence (DNA): TGTGCCAGCAGCTTTGGCAGGGAATACAATGAGCAGTTCTTC. The full variable domain, its missing parts supplied by reference TRBV5-8 and TRBJ2-1, is EAGVTQSPTHLIKTRGQQATLRCSPISGHTSVYWYQQALGLGLQFLLWYDEGEERNRGNFPPRFSGRQFPNYSSELNVNALELEDSALYLCASSFGREYNEQFFGPGTRLTVL.